This TCR beta chain derives from a study of graft-versus-host responses after intestinal transplantation. Overall study: After anti-thymocyte globulin induction, recipients took tacrolimus and steroids for two to three years.

With V trimmed by 3 bases and J by 8 bases, 7 bases remained unmatched. The CDR3 extends over 15 amino acids. CDR1 and CDR2 (germline): MGHRA, YSYEKL. Clones were read by immunoSEQ multiplex PCR, and TCRdb kept only the in-frame ones, dropping some. The sample contains some 40,000 clones, about 90% of which appear only once. The starting material was PBMCs, obtained almost 320 days after intestinal transplant. This sequence originates from a human patient who received an intestinal transplant, so some T cells may come from the graft donor. The V call is TRBV4-1, the J call TRBJ1-6, with 7 bases aligning to TRBD1. In DNA, the CDR3 is TGCGCCAGCAGCCACGACCAGGGGGTCGATTCACCCCTCCACTTT. It specifies CASSHDQGVDSPLHF.